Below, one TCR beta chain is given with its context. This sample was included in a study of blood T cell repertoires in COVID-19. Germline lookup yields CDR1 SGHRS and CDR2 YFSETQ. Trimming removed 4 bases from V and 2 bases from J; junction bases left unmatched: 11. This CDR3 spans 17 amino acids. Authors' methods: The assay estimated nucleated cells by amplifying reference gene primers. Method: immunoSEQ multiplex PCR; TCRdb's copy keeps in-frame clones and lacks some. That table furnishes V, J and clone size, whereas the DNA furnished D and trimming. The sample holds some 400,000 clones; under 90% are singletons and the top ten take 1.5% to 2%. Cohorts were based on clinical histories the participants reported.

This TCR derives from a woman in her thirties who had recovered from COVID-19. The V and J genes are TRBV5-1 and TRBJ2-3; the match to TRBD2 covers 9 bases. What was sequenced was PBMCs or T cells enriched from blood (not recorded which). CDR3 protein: CASSMKLTSGNTDTQYF. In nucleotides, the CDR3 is TGCGCCAGCAGCATGAAACTGACTAGCGGAAACACAGATACGCAGTATTTT.